A selection of T cell receptor beta chains follows, all from one sample in a study of T-cell reconstitution after alpha-beta-depleted transplantation in children. MiXCR was run by TCRdb on the PCR reads, yielding one entry per CDR3 protein. The profile shows around 600,000 distinct CDR3 sequences, around 16% of them singletons. Sequenced here: PBMCs from the stem cell graft donor, sampled from the stem cell graft. The receptors stem from a human donor who donated a stem cell graft to a child with acute myeloid leukemia. CDR3s include the opening cysteine and the closing phenylalanine or tryptophan. The D gene is left open where the match is weak.

j_call: TRBJ1-4
v_call: TRBV20-1
d_call: NA
cdr3_aa: CSASIRARGVKLFF

j_call: TRBJ1-5
v_call: TRBV25-1
d_call: NA
cdr3_aa: CASSEGARNQPQHF

j_call: TRBJ1-2
v_call: TRBV6-5
d_call: NA
cdr3_aa: CASSYSMNNYGYTF

j_call: TRBJ2-1
v_call: TRBV20-1
d_call: TRBD1
cdr3_aa: CSASRDSDNEQFF

j_call: TRBJ1-1
v_call: TRBV7-9
d_call: NA
cdr3_aa: CASSLQGPTFF

j_call: TRBJ2-5
v_call: TRBV20-1
d_call: NA
cdr3_aa: CSARDIGGQETQYF

j_call: TRBJ1-2
v_call: TRBV6-1
d_call: NA
cdr3_aa: CASKLQDRNYGYTF

j_call: TRBJ1-5
v_call: TRBV7-2
d_call: NA
cdr3_aa: CASSENGNQPQHF

j_call: TRBJ2-1
v_call: TRBV3-1
d_call: NA
cdr3_aa: CASSQGTIENEQFF

j_call: TRBJ2-1
v_call: TRBV5-6
d_call: NA
cdr3_aa: CASSFSLRGYNEQFF

j_call: TRBJ1-3
v_call: TRBV5-1
d_call: TRBD1
cdr3_aa: CASSRTGEEGNTIYF

j_call: TRBJ1-6
v_call: TRBV20-1
d_call: TRBD1
cdr3_aa: CSARPRGPNSPLHF

j_call: TRBJ1-5
v_call: TRBV12-3/TRBV12-4
d_call: NA
cdr3_aa: CASTPGDQPQHF

j_call: TRBJ2-1
v_call: TRBV20-1
d_call: NA
cdr3_aa: CSARGGKDEQFF

j_call: TRBJ1-2
v_call: TRBV20-1
d_call: NA
cdr3_aa: CSALIYGYTF

j_call: TRBJ1-6
v_call: TRBV7-2
d_call: NA
cdr3_aa: CASSTTGVDSPLHF

j_call: TRBJ2-1
v_call: TRBV20-1
d_call: NA
cdr3_aa: CSARDPRRGGDEQFF

j_call: TRBJ1-5
v_call: TRBV28
d_call: NA
cdr3_aa: CASSFLAGSNNQPQHF

j_call: TRBJ2-3
v_call: TRBV12-3/TRBV12-4
d_call: TRBD2
cdr3_aa: CASSRAGSTQYF

j_call: TRBJ2-7
v_call: TRBV3-1
d_call: NA
cdr3_aa: CASSQDDRGEQYF

j_call: TRBJ2-1
v_call: TRBV15
d_call: TRBD2
cdr3_aa: CATSTWTSGGLEQFF

j_call: TRBJ2-5
v_call: TRBV7-3
d_call: TRBD2
cdr3_aa: CASSRVGGSETQYF